The present T cell receptor beta chain was sequenced within a study of blood T cell repertoires in COVID-19. Germline V gene sequence: CDR1 LNHDA, CDR2 SQIVND (reference sequence). CDR3 length: 14 residues. The V end was cut by 3 bases, the J end by 2 bases, with 9 bases between. TCRdb keeps only in-frame clones here, not all; method: immunoSEQ multiplex PCR. Altogether 100,000 to 140,000 clones are present, about nine tenths being singletons, with the ten largest covering 5.5% to 8%. The genes are TRBV19 and TRBJ2-3, with TRBD2 as a possible D gene (5 bases). The TCR originated in a man over 45 with active or convalescent COVID-19. The sequenced sample was peripheral blood. The CDR3 nucleotides read TGTGCCAGTAGTATCGGGGAACCCACAGATACGCAGTATTTT. Translation: CASSIGEPTDTQYF.